These 18 T cell receptor beta chains came from one sample sequenced in a study of molecular identifiers for immune sequencing clone quantification. TCRdb re-called the PCR reads with MiXCR, one entry per CDR3 protein. The sample gives just under 650,000 distinct CDR3 sequences, roughly 21% of which show up once; 0.85% is in the top ten. The specimen was naive CD8+ T cells from blood, with Jurkat cell RNA spiked in. Subset reported: FACS-sorted CD8+CD4-CCR7+CD45RA+ naive T cells. The receptors derive from a human donor in good health. Some libraries in this study had Jurkat cell RNA spiked in.

Turning to this clonotype: This may be a read error: a much more frequent sequence differs by one nucleotide. The genes are TRBV25-1 and TRBJ2-7; no clear D. The CDR3 length is 13 residues. The V end was cut by 4 bases, the J end by 3 bases, with 10 bases between. CDR1 and CDR2 from the germline V gene are MGHDK and SYGVNS. CDR3 protein: CASSAGSYYEQYF. In DNA form, the CDR3 reads TGTGCCAGCAGTGCTGGATCTTACTACGAGCAGTACTTC.

About this clonotype itself: This may stem from a read error, because a much larger clone lies one nucleotide away. The chain uses TRBV3-1 and TRBJ1-1, with TRBD1 as a possible D gene (5 bases). Germline CDR1 is LGHDT and CDR2 is YNNKEL (reference sequence). The CDR3 is made up of 13 amino acids. Trimming shortened V by 4 bases and J by 12 bases, and 18 bases separated the two germline ends. The CDR3: CASSRTGTVETFF. The CDR3 region has the DNA TGTGCCAGCAGCCGTACCGGGACCGTCGAAACTTTCTTT.

This clonotype appeared many times. The chain employs TRBV12-3 or TRBV12-4 and TRBJ1-1; 7 bases map to TRBD1. The J segment lost 3 bases and the V segment lost 5 bases, leaving 12 bases of the junction unmatched. The CDR3 has 16 residues. DNA for the CDR3: TGTGCCAGCAGTGCAACGACAGGGTATACGGACACTGAAGCTTTCTTT. Its protein product is CASSATTGYTDTEAFF.

A word on this clonotype: This may be a read error: a much more frequent sequence differs by one nucleotide. The J gene is TRBJ2-5, the V gene TRBV6-5; maybe TRBD2 (6 bases). V was clipped by 8 bases and J by 7 bases, with 14 bases between them. This CDR3 region has 12 residues. From germline, CDR1 is MNHEY and CDR2 SVGAGI. The CDR3 DNA reads as TGTGCCAGCGAGGGCCCGGAGGGGACCCAGTACTTC. Its protein product is CASEGPEGTQYF.

Comments on this clonotype: This may arise from a read error, as a much more abundant clone is one base away. The J gene is TRBJ2-1, the V gene TRBV5-6, with 8 bases fitting TRBD2. The germline CDR1 and CDR2 sequences are SGHDT and YYEEEE. The CDR3 extends over 15 amino acids. The CDR3 nucleotides read TGTGCCGGCAGCCCGCGACTAGCGCCTGACAATGAGCAGTTCTTC. This gives the protein CAGSPRLAPDNEQFF.

This clonotype came up a few times. This chain connects TRBV6-5 to TRBJ2-7; TRBD2 agrees at 10 bases. CDR1 and CDR2 (germline): MNHEY, SVGAGI. The trim removed 3 bases at V and 2 bases at J, leaving 4 bases unmatched. CDR3 length: 15 amino acids. Here the CDR3 reads CASSYSGGTPYEQYF. Written as DNA, the CDR3 is TGTGCCAGCAGTTATAGCGGGGGGACCCCCTACGAGCAGTACTTC.

This clonotype was recorded many times. The V and J genes are TRBV6-5 and TRBJ2-2; 9 bases fit TRBD1. This CDR3 is built from 19 residues. With V trimmed by 6 bases and J by 0 bases, 14 bases remained unmatched. The V gene's germline CDR1 is MNHEY and CDR2 SVGAGI. CDR3 protein: CASRRTGTGSLPNTGELFF. For the CDR3, the DNA is TGTGCCAGCAGAAGGACCGGGACAGGGAGTCTTCCGAACACCGGGGAGCTGTTTTTT.

This clonotype came up a few times. A read error may explain this, as a much larger clone is one base away. The CDR3 DNA sequence: TGCGCCAGCAGCCAAGATCTGTGGAAGCCCACTGAAGCTTTCTTT. Its protein is CASSQDLWKPTEAFF. J is TRBJ1-1 and V is TRBV4-3; D unclear. The V and J ends lost 0 bases and 4 bases respectively, with 12 bases between them. CDR1 is LGHNA and CDR2 is YSLEER in the germline V gene. The CDR3 totals 15 residues.

This clonotype showed up just a few times. A junction end diverges from the germline sequence, so it may reflect a read error. V and J are TRBV4-1 and TRBJ2-1; TRBD2 aligns across 7 bases. This CDR3 region has 12 residues. Germline V gene sequence: CDR1 MGHRA, CDR2 YSYEKL. The CDR3 sequence: CAGSQAGTTKFF. CDR3 coding DNA: TGCGCCGGCAGCCAAGCGGGGACCACCAAGTTCTTC.

This clonotype was observed at least ten times. The rearrangement links TRBV2 to TRBJ2-7; tentatively, D is TRBD1 (6 bases). The V end was cut by 6 bases, the J end by 1 base, with 7 bases between. CDR1 and CDR2 from the germline V gene are SNHLY and FYNNEI. The CDR3 loop spans 12 amino acids. CDR3 amino acids: CASRDSSYEQYF. DNA for the CDR3: TGTGCCAGCAGGGACAGTTCCTACGAGCAGTACTTC. Full variable domain (outside the CDR3, taken from reference TRBV2 and TRBJ2-7): EPEVTQTPSHQVTQMGQEVILRCVPISNHLYFYWYRQILGQKVEFLVSFYNNEISEKSEIFDDQFSVERPDGSNFTLKIRSTKLEDSAMYFCASRDSSYEQYFGPGTRLTVT.

As to this clonotype: This may stem from a read error, because a much larger clone lies one nucleotide away. The chain uses TRBV3-1 and TRBJ2-7, with no clear D. The germline V gene has CDR1 LGHDT and CDR2 YNNKEL (reference sequence). This CDR3 contains 16 residues. The CDR3 spells CASSQDTGYSSYERYF. The DNA for the CDR3 is TGTGCCAGCAGCCAAGATACGGGCTATAGCTCCTACGAGCGGTACTTC.

This clonotype has ten or more counts. The chain combines TRBV29-1 with TRBJ2-5; weak D call: TRBD2 (5 bases). The CDR3 covers 14 residues. Germline V CDR1 and CDR2: SQVTM, ANQGSEA. Trimming took 0 bases from V and 6 from J, leaving 14 bases between them. As DNA, the CDR3 is TGCAGCGTTGAAGAAGCGGTCAGTCTGAAGACCCAGTACTTC. Translating gives CSVEEAVSLKTQYF.

This clonotype was detected ten times or more. The chain has TRBV24-1 and TRBJ2-2; 10 bases are a match to TRBD2. This CDR3 has 20 amino acids. J was trimmed by 1 base and V by 0 bases; bases with no gene match: 10. Germline CDR1 and CDR2: KGHDR and SFDVKD. CDR3 in DNA: TGTGCCACCAGTGATTTGCCCTCTCGACTAGCGGGTAGGAACACCGGGGAGCTGTTTTTT. Protein sequence: CATSDLPSRLAGRNTGELFF.

V and J are TRBV11-1 and TRBJ2-2; D may be TRBD1 (8 bases). Germline assignment: CDR1 SGHAT and CDR2 FQDESV (reference sequence). V lost 5 bases, J lost 7 bases, and 14 bases lay in between. The CDR3 totals 14 residues. This CDR3 is CASSGQGLFGELFF. CDR3 bases: TGTGCCAGCAGCGGACAGGGACTATTCGGGGAGCTGTTTTTT.

This clonotype came up a few times. The V gene is TRBV27, the J gene TRBJ2-5, with D possibly called TRBD1 or TRBD2 (5 bases each). CDR1 is MNHEY, CDR2 SMNVEV, per germline (reference sequence). This CDR3 spans 15 amino acids. V lost 4 bases, J lost 2 bases, and 14 bases lay in between. In DNA, the CDR3 is TGTGCCAGCAGTTCTGGGGCTAGCAGGCAAGAGACCCAGTACTTC. Encoded protein: CASSSGASRQETQYF.

This clonotype has at least ten counts. The chain combines TRBV4-1 with TRBJ1-1; D not resolved. The germline gives CDR1 MGHRA, CDR2 YSYEKL. The CDR3 is 17 amino acids. Trimming shortened V by 4 bases and J by 3 bases, and 21 bases separated the two germline ends. Here the CDR3 reads CASSLSDLRSSYTEAFF. The CDR3 region has the DNA TGCGCCAGCAGCCTTTCGGACTTGAGGTCCTCGTACACTGAAGCTTTCTTT.

The J gene is TRBJ1-2, the V gene TRBV4-2; the D is unclear. Between the trimmed V and J ends, which lost 0 bases and 4 bases, there was a span of 15 bases. The germline gives CDR1 LGHNA, CDR2 YNFKEQ. CDR3 size: 16 residues. The CDR3 is CASSQEGNRIFYGYTF. The CDR3 DNA follows: TGTGCCAGCAGCCAAGAGGGGAACAGAATTTTCTATGGCTACACCTTC.

This clonotype was observed a handful of times. This chain joins TRBV6-2 or TRBV6-3 and TRBJ1-1; possibly TRBD1 for D (6 bases). Per germline, CDR1 MNHEY and CDR2 SVGEGT. Trimming stripped 6 bases from V and 3 bases from J, with 11 bases between. This CDR3 comprises 13 residues. The CDR3 reads CASRKGGYTEAFF. CDR3 coding DNA: TGTGCCAGCAGGAAGGGGGGGTACACTGAAGCTTTCTTT.